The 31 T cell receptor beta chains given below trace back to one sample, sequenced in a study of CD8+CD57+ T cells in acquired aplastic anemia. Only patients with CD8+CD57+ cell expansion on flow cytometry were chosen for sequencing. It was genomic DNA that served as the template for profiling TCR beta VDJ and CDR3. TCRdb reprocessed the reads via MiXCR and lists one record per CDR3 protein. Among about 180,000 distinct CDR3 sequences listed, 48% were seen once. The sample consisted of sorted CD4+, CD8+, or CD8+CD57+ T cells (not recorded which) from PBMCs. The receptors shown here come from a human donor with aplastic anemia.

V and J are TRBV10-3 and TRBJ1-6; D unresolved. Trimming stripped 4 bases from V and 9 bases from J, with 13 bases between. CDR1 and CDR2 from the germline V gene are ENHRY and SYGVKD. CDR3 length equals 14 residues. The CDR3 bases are TGTGCCATCAGTGTGTCGACCTCTAGTTCACCCCTCCACTTT. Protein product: CAISVSTSSSPLHF.

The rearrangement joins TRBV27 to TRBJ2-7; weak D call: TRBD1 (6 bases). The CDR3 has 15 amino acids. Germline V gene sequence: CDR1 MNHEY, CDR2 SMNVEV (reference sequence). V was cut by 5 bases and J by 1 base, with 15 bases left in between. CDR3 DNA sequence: TGTGCCAGCAGTGGTCCCGGGACACCTTCCTACGAGCAGTACTTC. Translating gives CASSGPGTPSYEQYF.

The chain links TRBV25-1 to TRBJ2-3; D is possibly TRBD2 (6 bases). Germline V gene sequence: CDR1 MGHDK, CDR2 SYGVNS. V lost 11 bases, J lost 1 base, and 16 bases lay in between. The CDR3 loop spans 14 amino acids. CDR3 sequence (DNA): TGTGCCTCGAGGCGGGAACACGGCACAGATACGCAGTATTTT. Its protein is CASRREHGTDTQYF.

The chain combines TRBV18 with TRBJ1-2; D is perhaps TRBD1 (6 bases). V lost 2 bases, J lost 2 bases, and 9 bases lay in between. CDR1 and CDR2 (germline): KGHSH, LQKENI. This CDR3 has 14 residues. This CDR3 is CASSPSGENYGYTF. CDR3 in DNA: TGTGCCAGCTCACCATCAGGGGAGAACTATGGCTACACCTTC.

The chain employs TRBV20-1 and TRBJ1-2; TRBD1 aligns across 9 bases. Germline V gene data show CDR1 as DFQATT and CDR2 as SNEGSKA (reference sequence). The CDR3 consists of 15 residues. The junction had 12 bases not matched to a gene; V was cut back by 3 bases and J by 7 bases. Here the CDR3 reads CSASNQGQGIIGYTF. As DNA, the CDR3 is TGCAGTGCTAGTAACCAGGGACAGGGAATCATTGGCTACACCTTC.

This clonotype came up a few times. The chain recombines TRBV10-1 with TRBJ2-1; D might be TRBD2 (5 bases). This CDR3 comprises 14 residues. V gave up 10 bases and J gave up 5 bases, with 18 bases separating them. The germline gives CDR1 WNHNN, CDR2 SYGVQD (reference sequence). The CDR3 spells CATSRGGSNNEQFF. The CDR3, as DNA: TGCGCCACCTCGCGAGGAGGAAGCAACAATGAGCAGTTCTTC.

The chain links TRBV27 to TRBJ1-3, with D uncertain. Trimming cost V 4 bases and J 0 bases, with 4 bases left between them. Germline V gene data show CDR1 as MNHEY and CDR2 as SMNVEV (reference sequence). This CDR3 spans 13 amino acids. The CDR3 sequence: CASSWDSGNTIYF. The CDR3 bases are TGTGCCAGCAGTTGGGACTCTGGAAACACCATATATTTT.

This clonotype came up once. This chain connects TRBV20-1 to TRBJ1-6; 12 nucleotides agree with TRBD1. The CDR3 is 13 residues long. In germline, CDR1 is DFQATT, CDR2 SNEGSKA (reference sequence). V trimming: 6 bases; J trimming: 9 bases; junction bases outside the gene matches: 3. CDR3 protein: CSAGTGGSSPLHF. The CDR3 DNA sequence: TGCAGTGCCGGGACAGGGGGCAGTTCACCCCTCCACTTT.

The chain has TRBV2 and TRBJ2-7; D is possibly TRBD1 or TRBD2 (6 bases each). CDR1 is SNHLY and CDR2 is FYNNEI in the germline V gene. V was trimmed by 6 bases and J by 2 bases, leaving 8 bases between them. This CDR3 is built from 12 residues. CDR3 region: CASSGGPYEQYF. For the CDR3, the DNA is TGTGCCAGCAGCGGGGGCCCCTACGAGCAGTACTTC.

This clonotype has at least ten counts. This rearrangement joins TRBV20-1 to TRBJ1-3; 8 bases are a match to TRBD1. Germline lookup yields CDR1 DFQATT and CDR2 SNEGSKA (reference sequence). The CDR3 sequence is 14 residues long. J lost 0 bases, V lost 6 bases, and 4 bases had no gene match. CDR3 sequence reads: CSAADRGSGNTIYF. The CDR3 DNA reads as TGCAGTGCAGCCGACAGGGGCTCTGGAAACACCATATATTTT.

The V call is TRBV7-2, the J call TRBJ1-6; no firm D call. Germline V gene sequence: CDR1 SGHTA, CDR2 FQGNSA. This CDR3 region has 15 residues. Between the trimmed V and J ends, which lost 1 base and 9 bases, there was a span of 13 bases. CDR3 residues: CASSLGLERASPLHF. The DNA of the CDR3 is TGTGCCAGCAGCTTAGGCCTCGAAAGGGCTTCACCCCTCCACTTT.

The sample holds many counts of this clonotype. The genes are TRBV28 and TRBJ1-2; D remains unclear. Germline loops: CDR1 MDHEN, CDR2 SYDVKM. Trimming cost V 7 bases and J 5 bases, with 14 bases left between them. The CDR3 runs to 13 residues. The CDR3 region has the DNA TGTGCCAGCATCCACGGGTCTTCTTATGGCTACACCTTC. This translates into CASIHGSSYGYTF.

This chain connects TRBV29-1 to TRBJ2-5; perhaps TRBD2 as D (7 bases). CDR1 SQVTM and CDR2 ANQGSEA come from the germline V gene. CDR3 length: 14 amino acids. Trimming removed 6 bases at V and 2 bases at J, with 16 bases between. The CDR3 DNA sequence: TGCAGCGTGCCGAGCGGGACAAGACAAGAGACCCAGTACTTC. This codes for CSVPSGTRQETQYF.

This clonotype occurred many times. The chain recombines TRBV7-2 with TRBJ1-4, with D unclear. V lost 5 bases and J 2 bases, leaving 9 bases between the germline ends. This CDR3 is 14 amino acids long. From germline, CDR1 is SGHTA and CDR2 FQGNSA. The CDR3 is CASSKGGTNEKLFF. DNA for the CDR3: TGTGCCAGCAGCAAGGGTGGGACTAATGAAAAACTGTTTTTT.

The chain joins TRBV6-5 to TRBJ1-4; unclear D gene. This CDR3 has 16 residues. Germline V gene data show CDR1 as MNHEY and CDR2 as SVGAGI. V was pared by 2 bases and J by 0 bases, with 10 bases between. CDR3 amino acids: CASSYGLGATNEKLFF. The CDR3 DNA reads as TGTGCCAGCAGTTACGGGCTTGGTGCAACTAATGAAAAACTGTTTTTT.

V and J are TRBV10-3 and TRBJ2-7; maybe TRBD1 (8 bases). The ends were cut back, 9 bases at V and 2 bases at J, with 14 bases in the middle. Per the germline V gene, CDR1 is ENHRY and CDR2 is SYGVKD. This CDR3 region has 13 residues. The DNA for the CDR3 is TGTGCCATGGGAGGGGGACAGGCCTACGAGCAGTACTTC. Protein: CAMGGGQAYEQYF.

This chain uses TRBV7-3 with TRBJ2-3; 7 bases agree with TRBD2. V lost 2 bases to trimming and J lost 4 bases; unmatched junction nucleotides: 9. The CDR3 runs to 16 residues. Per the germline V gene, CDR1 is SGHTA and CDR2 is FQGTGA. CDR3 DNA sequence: TGTGCCAGCAGCTTATATGGGGGGGGATTGGCAGATACGCAGTATTTT. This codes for CASSLYGGGLADTQYF.

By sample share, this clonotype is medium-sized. CDR3 DNA sequence: TGTGCCACCAGTGCGAACCAACAGCAGGGATCAATTTATGGCTACACCTTC. Residues: CATSANQQQGSIYGYTF. The chain combines TRBV24-1 with TRBJ1-2; tentative D call: TRBD1 (5 bases). Germline V CDR1 and CDR2: KGHDR, SFDVKD. The CDR3 length is 17 residues. With 5 bases removed from V and 5 bases from J, the gap between germline ends came to 23 bases.

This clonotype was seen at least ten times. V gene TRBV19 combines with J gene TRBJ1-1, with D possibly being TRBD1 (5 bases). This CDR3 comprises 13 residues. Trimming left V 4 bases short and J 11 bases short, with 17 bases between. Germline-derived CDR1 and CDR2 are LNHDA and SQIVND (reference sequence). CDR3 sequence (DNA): TGTGCCAGTAGTACCTATCTCAGGGTAGAGGCTTTCTTT. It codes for CASSTYLRVEAFF. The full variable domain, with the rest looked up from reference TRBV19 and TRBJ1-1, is DGGITQSPKYLFRKEGQNVTLSCEQNLNHDAMYWYRQDPGQGLRLIYYSQIVNDFQKGDIAEGYSVSREKKESFPLTVTSAQKNPTAFYLCASSTYLRVEAFFGQGTRLTVV.

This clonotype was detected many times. In DNA, the CDR3 is TGCGCCAGCAGCCAAAGAGGAAGGTCCGCGAACACCGGGGAGCTGTTTTTT. This sequence encodes CASSQRGRSANTGELFF. V usage is TRBV4-3 and J usage is TRBJ2-2; D is uncertain. Germline-derived CDR1 and CDR2 are LGHNA and YSLEER. The V gene lost 2 bases and the J gene lost 0 bases, with 13 bases spanning the gap. CDR3 size: 17 residues.

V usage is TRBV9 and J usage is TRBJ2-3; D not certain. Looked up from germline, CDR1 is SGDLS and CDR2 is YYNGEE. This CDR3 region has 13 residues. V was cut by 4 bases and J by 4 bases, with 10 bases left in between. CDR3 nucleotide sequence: TGTGCCAGCAGCCAAGGTTTAGCAGATACGCAGTATTTT. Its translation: CASSQGLADTQYF.

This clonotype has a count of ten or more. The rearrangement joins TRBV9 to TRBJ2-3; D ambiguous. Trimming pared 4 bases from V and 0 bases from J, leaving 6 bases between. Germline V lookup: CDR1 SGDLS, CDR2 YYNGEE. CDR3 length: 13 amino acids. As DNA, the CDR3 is TGTGCCAGCAGCCCCCCCAGCACAGATACGCAGTATTTT. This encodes CASSPPSTDTQYF.

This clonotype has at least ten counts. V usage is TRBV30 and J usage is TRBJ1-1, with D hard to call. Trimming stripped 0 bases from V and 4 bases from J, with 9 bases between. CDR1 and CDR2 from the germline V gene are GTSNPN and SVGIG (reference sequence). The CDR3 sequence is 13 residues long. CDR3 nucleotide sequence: TGTGCCTGGAGTGTAGGGAGTGCCACTGAAGCTTTCTTT. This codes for CAWSVGSATEAFF.

CDR3 sequence reads: CAVTGTSVTDTQYF. The CDR3 nucleotides are TGTGCCGTCACCGGGACTAGCGTTACAGATACGCAGTATTTT. The genes are TRBV10-3 and TRBJ2-3; 10 bases match TRBD2. V lost 11 bases to trimming and J lost 3 bases; unmatched junction nucleotides: 8. The CDR3 spans 14 residues. Per the germline V gene, CDR1 is ENHRY and CDR2 is SYGVKD.

CDR3 DNA sequence: TGTGCCAGCAACCAGGCCACAGATACGCAGTATTTT. Protein product: CASNQATDTQYF. The J gene is TRBJ2-3, the V gene TRBV28, with D uncertain. V lost 7 bases to trimming and J lost 2 bases, with 7 bases between them. This CDR3 comprises 12 residues. Germline assignment: CDR1 MDHEN and CDR2 SYDVKM.

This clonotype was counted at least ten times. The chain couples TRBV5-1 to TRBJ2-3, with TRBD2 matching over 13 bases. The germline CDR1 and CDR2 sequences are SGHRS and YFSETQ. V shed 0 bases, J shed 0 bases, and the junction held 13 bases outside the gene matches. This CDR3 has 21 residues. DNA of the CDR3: TGCGCCAGCAGCTTGGCCATCCTCTCCGGGACTAGCGGGACCAGCACAGATACGCAGTATTTT. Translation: CASSLAILSGTSGTSTDTQYF. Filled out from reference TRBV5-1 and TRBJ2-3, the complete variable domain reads KAGVTQTPRYLIKTRGQQVTLSCSPISGHRSVSWYQQTPGQGLQFLFEYFSETQRNKGNFPGRFSGRQFSNSRSEMNVSTLELGDSALYLCASSLAILSGTSGTSTDTQYFGPGTRLTVL.

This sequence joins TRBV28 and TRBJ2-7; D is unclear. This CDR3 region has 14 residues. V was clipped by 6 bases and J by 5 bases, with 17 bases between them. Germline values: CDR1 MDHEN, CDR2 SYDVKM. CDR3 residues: CASSPMGRVNEQYF. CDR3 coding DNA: TGTGCCAGCAGCCCTATGGGTAGGGTAAACGAGCAGTACTTC. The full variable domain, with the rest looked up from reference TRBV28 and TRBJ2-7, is DVKVTQSSRYLVKRTGEKVFLECVQDMDHENMFWYRQDPGLGLRLIYFSYDVKMKEKGDIPEGYSVSREKKERFSLILESASTNQTSMYLCASSPMGRVNEQYFGPGTRLTVT.

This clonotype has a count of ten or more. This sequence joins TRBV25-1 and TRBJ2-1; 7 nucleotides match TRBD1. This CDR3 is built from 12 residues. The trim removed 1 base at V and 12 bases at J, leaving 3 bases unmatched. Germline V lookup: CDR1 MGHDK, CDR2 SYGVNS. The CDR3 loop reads CASSESRGRQFF. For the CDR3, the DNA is TGTGCCAGCAGTGAATCGAGGGGGCGGCAGTTCTTC.

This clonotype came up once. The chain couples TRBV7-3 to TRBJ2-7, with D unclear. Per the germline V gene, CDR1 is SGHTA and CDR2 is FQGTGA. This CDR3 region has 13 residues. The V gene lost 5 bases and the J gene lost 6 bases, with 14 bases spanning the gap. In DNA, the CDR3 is TGTGCCAGCAGCCGCACCCCAAATCGCGAGCAGTACTTC. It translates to CASSRTPNREQYF. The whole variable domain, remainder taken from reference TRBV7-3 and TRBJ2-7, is GAGVSQTPSNKVTEKGKYVELRCDPISGHTALYWYRQSLGQGPEFLIYFQGTGAADDSGLPNDRFFAVRPEGSVSTLKIQRTERGDSAVYLCASSRTPNREQYFGPGTRLTVT.

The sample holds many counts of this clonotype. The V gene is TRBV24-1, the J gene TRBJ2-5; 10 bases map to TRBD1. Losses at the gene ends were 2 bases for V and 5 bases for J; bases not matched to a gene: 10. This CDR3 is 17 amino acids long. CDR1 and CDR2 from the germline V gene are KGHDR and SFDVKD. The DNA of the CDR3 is TGTGCCACCAGTGATTCGAAGGACAGGGGGAGGACGGAGACCCAGTACTTC. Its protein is CATSDSKDRGRTETQYF.

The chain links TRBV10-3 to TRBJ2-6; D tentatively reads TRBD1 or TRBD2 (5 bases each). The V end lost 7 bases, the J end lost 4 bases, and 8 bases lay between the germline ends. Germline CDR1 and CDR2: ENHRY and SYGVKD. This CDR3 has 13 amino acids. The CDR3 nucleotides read TGTGCCATCACGGGGACCGGGGCCAACGTCCTGACTTTC. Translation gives CAITGTGANVLTF.